This T cell receptor beta chain was captured in a study of T cell responses to AZD1222 COVID-19 vaccine. Study-level results: The number of AZD1222 recipients seropositive at baseline was only five or six.

As for this clone: Its antigen remains unknown.

The CDR3 has 14 amino acids. V dropped 6 bases and J dropped 1 base, with 12 bases sitting between them. Germline lookup yields CDR1 MNHEY and CDR2 SMNVEV (reference sequence). Assay used: immunoSEQ multiplex PCR; TCRdb lists only in-frame clones, some missing. The data contain 150,000 or so clones, just over 90% of them seen just once; the ten biggest clones take up approximately 0.9%. The sequence came from an adult in good health. The sequencing here drew on peripheral blood, taken on day 0 of MenACWY control vaccination. The chain links TRBV27 to TRBJ1-1, with TRBD1 as a possible D gene (5 bases). CDR3 sequence: CASSFREGNTEAFF. CDR3 nucleotide sequence: TGTGCCAGCAGCTTCAGGGAAGGGAACACTGAAGCTTTCTTT.